Listed below are T cell receptor beta chains from one sample, sequenced in a study of OX40 agonist ivuxolimab in advanced cancers. Assay used: immunoSEQ multiplex PCR; TCRdb lists only in-frame clones, some missing. In the table there are about 150,000 clones, 85% to 95% of which are singletons. This specimen consisted of CD4+ or CD8+ T cells sorted from blood, obtained in a trial of the OX40 agonist ivuxolimab. The source is an adult with an advanced solid tumor such as melanoma, head and neck, liver or kidney cancer. The CDR3 runs from the conserved cysteine through the conserved F or W. The D gene is left open where the match is weak. A clone size is listed for some rows: how often the clone was seen (once, few, many), or a class if it is expanded.

V: TRBV19; J: TRBJ2-5; size: .; D: .; CDR3: CASSIGISGQETQYF
V: TRBV2; J: TRBJ2-5; size: once; D: .; CDR3: CASTRIVETQYF
V: TRBV30; J: TRBJ1-5; size: .; D: .; CDR3: CAWTDGNQPQHF
V: TRBV25-1; J: TRBJ1-3; size: .; D: .; CDR3: CASSEGGKSSGNTIYF
V: TRBV4-2; J: TRBJ2-5; size: once; D: TRBD1; CDR3: CASSQEGGSYQETQYF
V: TRBV19; J: TRBJ2-1; size: .; D: TRBD2; CDR3: CASRVAGGVYNEQFF
V: TRBV2; J: TRBJ1-5; size: .; D: TRBD1; CDR3: CASSSDRGDQPQHF
V: TRBV6-5; J: TRBJ1-1; size: .; D: .; CDR3: CASSSSRQNTEAFF
V: TRBV28; J: TRBJ2-5; size: .; D: .; CDR3: CASSRTRERETQYF
V: TRBV19; J: TRBJ2-7; size: .; D: .; CDR3: CASSRTGTEWYF
V: TRBV4-3; J: TRBJ2-2; size: many; D: TRBD2; CDR3: CASSQDPRGDTGELFF
V: TRBV19; J: TRBJ1-2; size: .; D: TRBD1; CDR3: CASSVDRELGYTF
V: TRBV29-1; J: TRBJ2-1; size: .; D: .; CDR3: CSVDPGNEQFF
V: TRBV7-2; J: TRBJ2-7; size: .; D: TRBD2; CDR3: CASSPGASGGFSSYEQYF
V: TRBV19; J: TRBJ2-3; size: .; D: .; CDR3: CASNPAGVSTDTQYF
V: TRBV28; J: TRBJ1-3; size: .; D: .; CDR3: CASSSSPQAGNTIYF
V: TRBV5-6; J: TRBJ1-2; size: .; D: TRBD1; CDR3: CASSLMDRNYGYTF
V: TRBV18; J: TRBJ1-6; size: .; D: TRBD1; CDR3: CASSPPDRANSPLHF
V: TRBV6-6; J: TRBJ1-1; size: .; D: TRBD1; CDR3: CASSYNSGTGMAEAFF
V: TRBV7-2; J: TRBJ2-3; size: .; D: .; CDR3: CASSEGRFSTDTQYF
V: TRBV7-3; J: TRBJ2-7; size: .; D: .; CDR3: CASSPTLGYEQYF
V: TRBV13; J: TRBJ1-1; size: .; D: .; CDR3: CASSADSLHTEAFF
V: TRBV6-6; J: TRBJ2-7; size: .; D: TRBD2; CDR3: CASSGALAGGTYEQYF
V: TRBV5-1; J: TRBJ2-5; size: .; D: TRBD2; CDR3: CASSPGGRPQETQYF
V: TRBV6-1; J: TRBJ1-4; size: .; D: .; CDR3: CASIDLAGDEKLFF
V: TRBV2; J: TRBJ2-3; size: .; D: .; CDR3: CASRRGSDTQYF
V: TRBV14; J: TRBJ2-7; size: once; D: TRBD1; CDR3: CASSPLLDRGGEQYF
V: TRBV7-2; J: TRBJ1-6; size: .; D: .; CDR3: CASSLVWFSGDSPLHF
V: TRBV11-2; J: TRBJ2-3; size: .; D: .; CDR3: CASSLIPAATSTDTQYF
V: TRBV29-1; J: TRBJ1-1; size: .; D: .; CDR3: CSAPSGGAFSEAFF
V: TRBV5-4; J: TRBJ1-6; size: .; D: TRBD1; CDR3: CASSTGQGTNSPLHF
V: TRBV7-9; J: TRBJ1-4; size: .; D: .; CDR3: CASSQDWGVEEKLFF
V: TRBV6-1; J: TRBJ1-5; size: .; D: TRBD1; CDR3: CASVGQGASNQPQHF
V: TRBV7-9; J: TRBJ2-7; size: .; D: .; CDR3: CASSLRRDLSYEQYF
V: TRBV7-2; J: TRBJ2-5; size: once; D: .; CDR3: CASSLTPVRKETQYF
V: TRBV6-6; J: TRBJ2-3; size: .; D: .; CDR3: CASGRNGDSGDTQYF
V: TRBV9; J: TRBJ1-2; size: .; D: .; CDR3: CASSVDPGQTYGYTF
V: TRBV14; J: TRBJ2-7; size: .; D: .; CDR3: CASSQGGQPWVYEQYF
V: TRBV30; J: TRBJ1-4; size: .; D: .; CDR3: CAWSTASFEKLFF
V: TRBV6-6; J: TRBJ2-7; size: .; D: .; CDR3: CASSEGQYF
V: TRBV11-2; J: TRBJ2-7; size: .; D: TRBD2; CDR3: CASSAIAGGLYEQYF
V: TRBV7-3; J: TRBJ2-1; size: .; D: .; CDR3: CASSPPGASYNEQFF
V: TRBV5-1; J: TRBJ2-7; size: .; D: TRBD1; CDR3: CASSPTGQGVYEQYF
V: TRBV11-2; J: TRBJ2-7; size: .; D: .; CDR3: CASSLRSSSYEQYF
V: TRBV10-3; J: TRBJ1-2; size: .; D: .; CDR3: CAISEGGSNYGYTF
V: TRBV5-6; J: TRBJ2-7; size: once; D: TRBD1; CDR3: CASSSTGGHWSYEQYF
V: TRBV4-2; J: TRBJ1-4; size: once; D: TRBD1; CDR3: CASSQPRDRPNEKLFF
V: TRBV19; J: TRBJ1-1; size: .; D: TRBD1; CDR3: CASTQDRDTEAFF
V: TRBV6-5; J: TRBJ1-4; size: .; D: .; CDR3: CASSYFSNNEKLFF